This T cell receptor beta chain was profiled in a study of T-cell memory formation after mild COVID-19. About the study: Largely, TCR clusters stayed within a single donor.

The authors produced TCR alpha and TCR beta cDNA libraries with sample barcodes and UMIs by 5'RACE using constant-segment primers. TCRdb re-called the 5' RACE reads with MiXCR, one entry per CDR3 protein. The sample includes some 290,000 distinct CDR3 sequences, around 15% of them seen just once. The CDR3 length is 16 residues. V lost 0 bases to trimming and J lost 2 bases, with 11 bases between them. Germline assignment: CDR1 MNHEY and CDR2 SVGAGI. There are a few counts of this clonotype. Its antigen is still unknown. General study points: Contracting clones from day 15 to 85 showed balanced CD4/CD8; later expanders favored CD4+.

The sequenced sample consisted of PBMCs or a T cell subset sorted from them (not recorded which). This chain joins TRBV6-5 and TRBJ2-1; D is undetermined. This clonotype was obtained from a man aged 18 to 29 who had mild COVID-19 (a few samples of this study predate the infection). Cell type and time point are not known. The CDR3 region has the DNA TGTGCCAGCAGTTACTCCCCCCGGGCCCCCTACAATGAGCAGTTCTTC. It specifies CASSYSPRAPYNEQFF.